This TCR beta chain appears in the sequencing data of a study of T cells after posttransplantation cyclophosphamide. This table comes from immunoSEQ multiplex PCR, and its TCRdb copy is limited to in-frame clones, with some not included. This sample comprises some 50,000 clones, none seen once only. General observations from the study: TRB clonality was highly associated with recipient CMV seropositivity and reactivation. Tissue-infiltrating T cells from skin or gut overlapped little with blood T cells.

This CDR3 has 14 amino acids. Trimming pared 3 bases from V and 11 bases from J, leaving 17 bases between. Germline CDR1 SEHNR, CDR2 FQNEAQ (reference sequence). This clone was found many times. Antigen unknown. The chain employs TRBV7-9 and TRBJ2-1, with D maybe TRBD2 (6 bases). The clonotype comes from a man in his forties in good health, CMV-negative, and a related stem cell transplant donor. The sample comprised PBMCs. CDR3 sequence reads: CASSFPETSHKQFF. Written as DNA, the CDR3 is TGTGCCAGCAGCTTCCCCGAAACTAGCCATAAGCAGTTCTTC.